This T cell receptor beta chain was captured in a study of CD8+ T cells in alopecia areata. Study-level points and caveats: The study found higher clonality in lesional than normal scalp, especially in alopecia totalis/universalis.

CDR1 is SGHNT and CDR2 is YYREEE in the germline V gene (reference sequence). This CDR3 is 13 amino acids long. The V end was cut by 9 bases, the J end by 1 base, with 11 bases between. RNA extraction and reverse transcription yielded cDNA as sequencing template. Sequenced by immunoSEQ multiplex PCR; TCRdb stores in-frame clones only, minus some. The profile covers about 150,000 clones, with around 54% appearing a single time and about 4.9% taken by the ten largest. Of note for this clone: The antigen is undetermined.

The chain links TRBV5-4 to TRBJ2-1; D may be TRBD2 (6 bases). This sequence was found in a human donor in good health. The material sequenced was CD4+ T cells sorted from blood. The CDR3 bases are TGTGCCACAGCCGGGACTTCCTACAATGAGCAGTTCTTC. Protein sequence: CATAGTSYNEQFF.